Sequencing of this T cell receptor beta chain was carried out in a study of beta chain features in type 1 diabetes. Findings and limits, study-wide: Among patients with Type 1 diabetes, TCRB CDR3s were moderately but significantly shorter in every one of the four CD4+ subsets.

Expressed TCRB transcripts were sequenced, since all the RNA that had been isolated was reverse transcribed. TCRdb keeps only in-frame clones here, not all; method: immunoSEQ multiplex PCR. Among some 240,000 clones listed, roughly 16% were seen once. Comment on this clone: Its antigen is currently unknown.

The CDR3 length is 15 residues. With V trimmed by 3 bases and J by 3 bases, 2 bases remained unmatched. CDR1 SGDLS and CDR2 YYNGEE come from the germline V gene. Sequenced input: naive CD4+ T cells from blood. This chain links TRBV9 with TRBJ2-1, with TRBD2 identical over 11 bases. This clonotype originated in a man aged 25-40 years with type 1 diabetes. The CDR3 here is CASSETSGNYNEQFF. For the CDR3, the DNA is TGTGCCAGCAGCGAGACTAGCGGGAACTACAATGAGCAGTTCTTC.